A single sample gave rise to the 30 T cell receptor beta chains below, sequenced in a study of T-cell reconstitution after alpha-beta-depleted transplantation in children. Unique molecular identifiers tagged the TCRbeta library. TCRdb reanalysed the PCR reads using MiXCR and keeps one entry per CDR3 protein. The data show around 240,000 distinct CDR3 sequences, 8.2% seen once. Sequences were derived from PBMCs, mostly from graft donor cells, sampled 180 days after TCRalphabeta/CD19-depleted stem cell transplant. These receptors came from a male patient aged 10-17 years who had a stem cell transplant for acute lymphoblastic leukemia, so the T cells may come from the graft donor.

This clonotype was counted ten times or more. This rearrangement joins TRBV29-1 to TRBJ2-7; 7 bases line up with TRBD1. CDR3 length equals 12 residues. Germline V lookup: CDR1 SQVTM, CDR2 ANQGSEA. V was clipped by 0 bases and J by 7 bases; unmatched bases: 3. The CDR3 DNA follows: TGCAGCGTTGAAGACCCCAGGGGGGAGCAGTACTTC. Translation gives CSVEDPRGEQYF.

This clonotype has ten or more counts. The CDR3, as DNA: TGTGCCAGCAGCTTGGATCCAGGCGCCTACAATGAGCAGTTCTTC. The encoded protein is CASSLDPGAYNEQFF. The chain is built from TRBV5-6 and TRBJ2-1, with D hard to call. This CDR3 region has 15 residues. V dropped 0 bases and J dropped 2 bases, with 9 bases sitting between them. Germline CDR1 SGHDT, CDR2 YYEEEE.

This clonotype was seen repeatedly, ten times or more. V is TRBV20-1 and J is TRBJ2-7; 9 bases are shared with TRBD1. The CDR3 contains 14 residues. The V gene end was trimmed by 5 bases and the J gene end by 2 bases; junction bases not matched to a gene: 7. Germline values: CDR1 DFQATT, CDR2 SNEGSKA (reference sequence). CDR3 DNA sequence: TGCAGTGCTTTCGGCGGGGACAGGGCCTACGAGCAGTACTTC. It is translated as CSAFGGDRAYEQYF.

V and J are TRBV18 and TRBJ2-3; D remains ambiguous. Germline V lookup: CDR1 KGHSH, CDR2 LQKENI. Trimming removed 0 bases from V and 2 bases from J, with 6 bases in between. The CDR3 runs 14 residues. The CDR3 loop is CASSPPYPTDTQYF. As DNA, the CDR3 is TGTGCCAGCTCACCACCGTATCCCACAGATACGCAGTATTTT.

This clonotype was recorded a few times. The chain combines TRBV5-3 with TRBJ1-1; a weak D match, TRBD1 (6 bases). TRBV5-3 is flagged as an ORF with uncertain function. V lost 4 bases and J 3 bases, leaving 10 bases between the germline ends. The CDR3 length is 13 residues. CDR3 protein: CARSHKGDTEAFF. CDR3 nucleotide sequence: TGTGCCAGAAGCCACAAGGGGGACACTGAAGCTTTCTTT.

The sample holds many counts of this clonotype. The chain recombines TRBV10-1 with TRBJ2-1; TRBD2 aligns across 7 bases. The junction had 7 bases not matched to a gene; V was cut back by 3 bases and J by 5 bases. Germline V gene data show CDR1 as WNHNN and CDR2 as SYGVQD (reference sequence). CDR3 length equals 15 residues. The DNA of the CDR3 is TGCGCCAGCAGTGATTCCAGGGAGGGTCACAATGAGCAGTTCTTC. Translation gives CASSDSREGHNEQFF.

This clonotype was counted ten times or more. The V gene is TRBV9, the J gene TRBJ2-5, with a tentative D call TRBD1 (6 bases). This CDR3 is built from 14 residues. V was cut by 0 bases and J by 6 bases, with 12 bases left in between. Germline V lookup: CDR1 SGDLS, CDR2 YYNGEE. The CDR3 nucleotides are TGTGCCAGCAGCGTAGAACTAACAGGGAAGACCCAGTACTTC. The encoded protein is CASSVELTGKTQYF.

In regard to this clonotype: This may be a read error: a much more frequent sequence differs by one nucleotide. The chain is built from TRBV13 and TRBJ2-3; tentative D call: TRBD1 (7 bases). Germline CDR1 reads PRHDT; CDR2 reads FYEKMQ (reference sequence). CDR3 length equals 16 residues. The CDR3 bases are TGTGCCAGCAGCTTAGCGGCAGGGGGGAAGACAGATAGGCAGTATTTT. Translating it yields CASSLAAGGKTDRQYF.

This clonotype was seen repeatedly, ten times or more. For the CDR3, the DNA is TGCGCCAGCAGCCAAGTTATAATAGGTACAGGTTGGGGAAAGACTGAAGCTTTCTTT. Protein product: CASSQVIIGTGWGKTEAFF. The chain recombines TRBV4-1 with TRBJ1-1; tentatively, D is TRBD1 (5 bases). The germline V gene has CDR1 MGHRA and CDR2 YSYEKL. The ends were cut back, 1 base at V and 5 bases at J, with 26 bases in the middle. This CDR3 spans 19 amino acids.

This clonotype was observed many times. The rearrangement links TRBV29-1 to TRBJ2-3, with 7 bases fitting TRBD1. J was trimmed by 2 bases and V by 5 bases; bases with no gene match: 7. Germline lookup yields CDR1 SQVTM and CDR2 ANQGSEA. The CDR3 has 14 amino acids. The CDR3 region has the DNA TGCAGCGTTTGGCCGACAGGGCACACAGATACGCAGTATTTT. It translates to CSVWPTGHTDTQYF.

This clonotype has a count of ten or more. CDR3 sequence reads: CAISEMADSSGNTIYF. The CDR3 DNA sequence: TGTGCCATCAGTGAGATGGCGGACTCCTCTGGAAACACCATATATTTT. The chain recombines TRBV10-3 with TRBJ1-3; no definite D call. V was cut by 2 bases and J by 0 bases, with 11 bases left in between. The CDR3 sequence is 16 residues long. Germline values: CDR1 ENHRY, CDR2 SYGVKD.

This clonotype appeared once. One base away lies a much larger clone, so this may be a sequencing read error. This chain joins TRBV7-2 and TRBJ1-2; D is ambiguous. V dropped 7 bases and J dropped 4 bases, with 19 bases sitting between them. Germline-derived CDR1 and CDR2 are SGHTA and FQGNSA. This CDR3 comprises 15 residues. CDR3 sequence: CASTLADQSGYGYTF. DNA for the CDR3: TGTGCCAGCACCCTGGCTGATCAATCGGGCTATGGCTACACCTTC.

The chain combines TRBV21-1 with TRBJ2-4; the tabulated D call, TRBD1, remains unverified against the DNA. TRBV21-1 is listed as a pseudogene. This CDR3 has 15 residues. The CDR3 nucleotides are TGTGCCAGTCCACCGTCAGGGGCCAGGTCAAACATTCAGTACTTC. Amino acid sequence: CASPPSGARSNIQYF.

This clonotype was counted at least ten times. The rearrangement uses TRBV5-1 and TRBJ1-1; 7 positions agree with TRBD1. The V gene's germline CDR1 is SGHRS and CDR2 YFSETQ. This CDR3 spans 14 amino acids. V lost 2 bases, J lost 5 bases, and 6 bases stayed unmatched. The CDR3 coding sequence is TGCGCCAGCAGCTTTGAGGGGGCTAGGACTGAAGCTTTCTTT. Amino acids: CASSFEGARTEAFF.

Many counts were recorded for this clonotype. This chain links TRBV6-5 with TRBJ1-5; D is perhaps TRBD1 (6 bases). Trimming stripped 4 bases from V and 3 bases from J, with 16 bases between. Germline assignment: CDR1 MNHEY and CDR2 SVGAGI. The CDR3 spans 16 residues. The CDR3 bases are TGTGCCAGCAGTTTTGTACAGGGCCCTCTCAATCAGCCCCAGCATTTT. As protein: CASSFVQGPLNQPQHF.

The V call is TRBV3-1, the J call TRBJ1-2, with 8 bases fitting TRBD1. This CDR3 is 16 amino acids long. Germline CDR1 LGHDT, CDR2 YNNKEL (reference sequence). V dropped 0 bases and J dropped 4; count of bases not matched to a gene: 7. Here the CDR3 DNA reads TGTGCCAGCAGCCAAGAATTGGACAGGGCTTTCTATGGCTACACCTTC. Its protein product is CASSQELDRAFYGYTF.

This clonotype was seen many times. The chain uses TRBV6-5 and TRBJ1-5, with 7 bases that match TRBD1. Germline V gives CDR1 MNHEY, CDR2 SVGAGI. This CDR3 has 15 residues. After removal of 6 bases from V and 1 base from J, the junction contained 6 bases not matched to a gene. The CDR3 DNA is TGTGCCAGCAGATTAGGGGGCGTGAGCAATCAGCCCCAGCATTTT. Amino acid sequence: CASRLGGVSNQPQHF.

This clonotype was picked up many times. The chain couples TRBV7-6 to TRBJ2-1; TRBD1 agrees at 7 bases. Trimming took 2 bases from V and 1 from J; bases not matched to a gene: 11. CDR3 length: 18 amino acids. Germline CDR1 is SGHVS and CDR2 is FNYEAQ. CDR3 residues: CASSLTQGPFLSYNEQFF. The CDR3 DNA follows: TGTGCCAGCAGCTTAACACAGGGGCCCTTCCTTTCCTACAATGAGCAGTTCTTC.

Many counts were recorded for this clonotype. The V and J genes are TRBV12-5 and TRBJ2-3; D may be TRBD2 (6 bases). Germline V gene sequence: CDR1 LGHNT, CDR2 FRNRAP. The V and J ends lost 5 bases and 2 bases respectively, with 14 bases between them. The CDR3 is 15 residues long. CDR3 DNA sequence: TGTGCTAGTGGTCTGGGACGGGGGTTCACAGATACGCAGTATTTT. Translating gives CASGLGRGFTDTQYF.

Note on this clonotype: With a much larger clone just one base away, this may be a read error. This sequence joins TRBV12-3 or TRBV12-4 and TRBJ1-5; 8 bases map to TRBD1. The CDR3 is 16 residues long. V was clipped by 5 bases and J by 2 bases; unmatched bases: 8. DNA for the CDR3: TGTGCCAGCAGTCTACTGACAGGGGCCGGCAATCAGCCCCAGCATTTT. It yields the protein CASSLLTGAGNQPQHF.

This clonotype was found a few times. V usage is TRBV19 and J usage is TRBJ1-5; maybe TRBD1 (6 bases). This CDR3 comprises 13 residues. V gave up 4 bases and J gave up 7 bases, with 11 bases separating them. Germline V gene data show CDR1 as LNHDA and CDR2 as SQIVND (reference sequence). The CDR3 sequence: CASSRRGNQPQHF. In DNA, the CDR3 is TGTGCCAGTAGTAGGAGGGGGAACCAGCCCCAGCATTTT.

This clonotype occurred many times. The CDR3, as DNA: TGCGCCAGCAGCTCGGGGACAGGACACAATTCACCCCTCCACTTT. Encoded protein: CASSSGTGHNSPLHF. J is TRBJ1-6 and V is TRBV5-1; TRBD1 matches 8 bases. The trim removed 3 bases at V and 7 bases at J, leaving 6 bases unmatched. Germline loops: CDR1 SGHRS, CDR2 YFSETQ. The CDR3 loop spans 15 amino acids. The full variable domain, with the rest looked up from reference TRBV5-1 and TRBJ1-6, is KAGVTQTPRYLIKTRGQQVTLSCSPISGHRSVSWYQQTPGQGLQFLFEYFSETQRNKGNFPGRFSGRQFSNSRSEMNVSTLELGDSALYLCASSSGTGHNSPLHFGNGTRLTVT.

In this sample, this clonotype turned up a few times. V usage is TRBV19 and J usage is TRBJ1-2, with a weak D call TRBD1 (5 bases). The CDR3 totals 13 residues. Germline lookup yields CDR1 LNHDA and CDR2 SQIVND (reference sequence). V lost 2 bases and J 8 bases, leaving 12 bases between the germline ends. CDR3 residues: CASSIQGERGYTF. The CDR3 bases are TGTGCCAGTAGTATACAAGGGGAGAGGGGCTACACCTTC.

This clonotype was counted at least ten times. The chain links TRBV29-1 to TRBJ1-2; D may be TRBD1 (6 bases). The germline CDR1 and CDR2 sequences are SQVTM and ANQGSEA. Trimming pared 4 bases from V and 2 bases from J, leaving 11 bases between. This CDR3 is 13 amino acids long. As DNA, the CDR3 is TGCAGCGTTGTCCTAGGGGGGAACTATGGCTACACCTTC. Encoded protein: CSVVLGGNYGYTF.

This clonotype was recorded at least ten times. The chain carries TRBV5-1 and TRBJ1-4, with TRBD1 as a possible D gene (5 bases). Germline V lookup: CDR1 SGHRS, CDR2 YFSETQ. The CDR3 loop spans 14 amino acids. The V gene lost 0 bases and the J gene lost 8 bases, with 11 bases spanning the gap. This CDR3 reads CASSLDGKGEKLFF. The CDR3 DNA is TGCGCCAGCAGCTTGGATGGAAAGGGGGAAAAACTGTTTTTT.

This clonotype was seen many times. The rearrangement joins TRBV6-5 to TRBJ2-1; D is undetermined. The CDR3 covers 16 residues. CDR1 MNHEY and CDR2 SVGAGI come from the germline V gene. With 0 bases removed from V and 4 bases from J, the gap between germline ends came to 13 bases. Written as DNA, the CDR3 is TGTGCCAGCAGTTACTCGACCGAGACTGAATACAATGAGCAGTTCTTC. Translating gives CASSYSTETEYNEQFF.

This clonotype was seen ten or more times. This rearrangement joins TRBV6-1 to TRBJ1-5; the D gene is possibly TRBD1 (5 bases). V was trimmed by 6 bases and J by 3 bases, leaving 9 bases between them. The CDR3 runs 13 residues. Germline CDR1 MNHNS, CDR2 SASEGT. CDR3 protein: CASRAGFNQPQHF. The DNA for the CDR3 is TGTGCCAGCAGGGCAGGGTTCAATCAGCCCCAGCATTTT.

The CDR3 DNA follows: TGTGCCAGCAGTTTAAGGAGGGGTAAAGGCTACACCTTC. Its translation is CASSLRRGKGYTF. V is TRBV28 and J is TRBJ1-2; D is possibly TRBD1 (5 bases). Germline V gene sequence: CDR1 MDHEN, CDR2 SYDVKM. This CDR3 is 13 amino acids long. Trimming pared 2 bases from V and 8 bases from J, leaving 12 bases between.

This clonotype showed up many times. The genes are TRBV4-2 and TRBJ2-2; D might be TRBD1 (5 bases). The CDR3 runs to 14 residues. V lost 5 bases to trimming and J lost 4 bases, with 11 bases between them. The germline V gene has CDR1 LGHNA and CDR2 YNFKEQ. The CDR3 sequence is CASSGALFTGELFF. The CDR3, as DNA: TGTGCCAGCAGCGGGGCCCTCTTCACCGGGGAGCTGTTTTTT.

This clonotype was observed many times. This rearrangement joins TRBV3-1 to TRBJ2-1; TRBD2 is a possible D gene (6 bases). The germline V gene has CDR1 LGHDT and CDR2 YNNKEL (reference sequence). The CDR3 consists of 13 residues. V was trimmed by 5 bases and J by 5 bases, leaving 10 bases between them. The DNA for the CDR3 is TGTGCCAGCAGCGTGGGACTTCACAATGAGCAGTTCTTC. Its translation: CASSVGLHNEQFF.